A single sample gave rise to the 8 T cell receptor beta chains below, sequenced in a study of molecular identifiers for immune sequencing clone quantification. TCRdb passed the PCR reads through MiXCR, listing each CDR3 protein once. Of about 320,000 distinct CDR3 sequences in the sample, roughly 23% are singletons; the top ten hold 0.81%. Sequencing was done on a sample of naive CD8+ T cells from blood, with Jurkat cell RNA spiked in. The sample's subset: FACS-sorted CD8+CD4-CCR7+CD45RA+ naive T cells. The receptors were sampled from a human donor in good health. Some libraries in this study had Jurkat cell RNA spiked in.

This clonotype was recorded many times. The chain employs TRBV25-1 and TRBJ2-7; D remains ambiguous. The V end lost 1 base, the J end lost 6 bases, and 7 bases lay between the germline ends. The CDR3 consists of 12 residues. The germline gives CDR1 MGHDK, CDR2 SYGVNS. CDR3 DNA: TGTGCCAGCAGTGAATCCCCGCCCGAGCAGTACTTC. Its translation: CASSESPPEQYF.

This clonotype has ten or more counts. Written as DNA, the CDR3 is TGTGCCAGCAGTGAGACAGCCAACTCTGGGGCCAACGTCCTGACTTTC. Protein sequence: CASSETANSGANVLTF. The chain employs TRBV2 and TRBJ2-6; weak D call: TRBD1 (5 bases). Germline V gives CDR1 SNHLY, CDR2 FYNNEI. The V gene lost 3 bases and the J gene lost 0 bases, with 9 bases spanning the gap. The CDR3 has 16 residues.

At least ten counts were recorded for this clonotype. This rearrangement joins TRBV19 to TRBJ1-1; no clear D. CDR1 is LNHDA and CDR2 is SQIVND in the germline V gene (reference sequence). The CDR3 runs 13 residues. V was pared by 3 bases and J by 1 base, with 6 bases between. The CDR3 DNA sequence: TGTGCCAGTAGTATCTGGAAGAACACTGAAGCTTTCTTT. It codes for CASSIWKNTEAFF.

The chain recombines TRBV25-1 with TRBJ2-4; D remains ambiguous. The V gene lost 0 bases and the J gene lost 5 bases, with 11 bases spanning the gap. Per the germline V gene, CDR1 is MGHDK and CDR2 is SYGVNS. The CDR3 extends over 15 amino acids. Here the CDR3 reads CASSEYSYGENIQYF. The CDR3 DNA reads TGTGCCAGCAGTGAATATTCTTATGGGGAAAACATTCAGTACTTC.

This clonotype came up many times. The CDR3: CASSAVDSSYTEAFF. CDR3 sequence (DNA): TGTGCCAGCAGCGCCGTCGACAGTTCTTATACTGAAGCTTTCTTT. V gene TRBV9 combines with J gene TRBJ1-1, with D maybe TRBD1 (5 bases). This CDR3 contains 15 residues. Germline CDR1 is SGDLS and CDR2 is YYNGEE. The V end lost 3 bases, the J end lost 5 bases, and 17 bases lay between the germline ends.

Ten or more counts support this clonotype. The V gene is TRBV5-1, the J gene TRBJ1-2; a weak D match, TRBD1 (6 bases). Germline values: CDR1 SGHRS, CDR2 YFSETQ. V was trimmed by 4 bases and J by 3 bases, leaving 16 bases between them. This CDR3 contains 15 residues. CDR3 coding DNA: TGCGCCAGCAGCCCCAATGCGGGGGGCGACTATGGCTACACCTTC. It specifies CASSPNAGGDYGYTF.

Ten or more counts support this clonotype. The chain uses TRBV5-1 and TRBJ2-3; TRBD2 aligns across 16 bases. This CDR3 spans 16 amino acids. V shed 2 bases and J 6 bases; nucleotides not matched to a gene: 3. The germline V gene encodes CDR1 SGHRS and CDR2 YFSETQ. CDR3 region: CASSFGTSGGADTQYF. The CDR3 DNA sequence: TGCGCCAGCAGCTTCGGGACTAGCGGGGGGGCGGATACGCAGTATTTT.

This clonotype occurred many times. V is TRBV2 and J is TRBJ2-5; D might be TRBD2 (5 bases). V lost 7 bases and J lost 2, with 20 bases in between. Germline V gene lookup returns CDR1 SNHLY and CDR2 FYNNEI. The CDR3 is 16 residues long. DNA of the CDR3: TGTGCCAGCACCCGAAGTTTGGAGGTCCCACAAGAGACCCAGTACTTC. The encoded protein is CASTRSLEVPQETQYF.